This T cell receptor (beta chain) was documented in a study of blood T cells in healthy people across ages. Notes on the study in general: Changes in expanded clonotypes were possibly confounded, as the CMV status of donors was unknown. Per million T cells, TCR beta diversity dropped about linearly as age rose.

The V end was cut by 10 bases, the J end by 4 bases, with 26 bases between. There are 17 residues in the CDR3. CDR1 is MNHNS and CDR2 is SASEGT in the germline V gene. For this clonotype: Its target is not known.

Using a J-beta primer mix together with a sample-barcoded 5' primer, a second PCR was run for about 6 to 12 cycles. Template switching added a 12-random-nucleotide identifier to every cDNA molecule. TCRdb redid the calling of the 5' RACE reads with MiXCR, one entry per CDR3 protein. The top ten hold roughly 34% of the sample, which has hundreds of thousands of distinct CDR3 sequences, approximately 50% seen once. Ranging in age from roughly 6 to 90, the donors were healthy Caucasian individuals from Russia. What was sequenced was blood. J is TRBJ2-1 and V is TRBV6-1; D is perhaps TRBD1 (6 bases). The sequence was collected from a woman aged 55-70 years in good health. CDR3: CATNRRARDKGYNEQFF. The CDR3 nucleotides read TGTGCCACCAACCGTAGGGCCAGGGACAAAGGATACAATGAGCAGTTCTTC.